This T cell receptor (beta chain) emerged from a study of CD8+CD57+ T cells in acquired aplastic anemia. CD8+CD57+ cell expansion had been shown by flow cytometry in patients chosen for sequencing. Sampling of blood occurred while the patients had still received no therapy. The CDR3 is made up of 14 amino acids. The germline gives CDR1 MNHNS, CDR2 SASEGT. V was clipped by 0 bases and J by 6 bases, with 11 bases between them. Genomic DNA, serving as template, underwent TCR beta VDJ and CDR3 profiling. TCRdb processed the reads anew with MiXCR; each CDR3 protein has one entry. The profile shows about 160,000 distinct CDR3 sequences, 40% to 50% of them singletons.

This rearrangement joins TRBV6-1 to TRBJ1-2; TRBD1 might be the D (5 bases). The sequenced sample consisted of sorted CD4+, CD8+, or CD8+CD57+ T cells (not recorded which) from PBMCs. This sequence originates from a human donor with aplastic anemia. CDR3 protein: CASSEAGASDGYTF. The CDR3 DNA reads TGTGCCAGCAGTGAAGCCGGGGCGTCCGATGGCTACACCTTC.